Listed here is a single TCR beta chain. Antigen unknown. CDR1 and CDR2 from the germline V gene are SGHDT and YYEEEE. V was pared by 0 bases and J by 1 base, with 9 bases of the junction left unmatched. The CDR3 covers 17 residues. Specified treatment: roughly 18 received Ad26.COV2.S at low or high dose, single or two shots; a few received placebo; per-sample allocation not given. It was on day 63 after the first vaccine or placebo injection that samples were taken. The data originate from a study of Ad26.COV2.S vaccination and SARS-CoV-2 variants. The wider study: The donor was enrolled in the Ad26.COV2.S arm of the COV1001 trial. Study outcomes and limitations: Higher spike-specific TCR breadth was found in vaccine recipients than in placebo recipients. Breadth measured for non-spike TCRs was similar across vaccine and placebo recipients.

Generated by immunoSEQ multiplex PCR, the TCRdb table keeps only in-frame clones and is missing some. The repertoire consists of 320,000 or so clones, with under 90% occurring once and the leading ten covering around 5%. The TCR comes from a person between 18 and 59 years old who received the Ad26.COV2.S COVID-19 vaccine or a placebo. Source: peripheral blood, taken in a trial of Ad26.COV2.S vaccine versus placebo. The chain recombines TRBV5-6 with TRBJ1-1; 7 bases line up with TRBD1. CDR3: CASSLGGPTGPNTEAFF. The CDR3 bases are TGTGCCAGCAGCTTGGGGGGACCGACAGGGCCGAACACTGAAGCTTTCTTT.